What follows describes a single TCR beta chain. Only in-frame clones appear in the TCRdb table, and some are missing; sequencing was by immunoSEQ multiplex PCR. There are 12,000 to 15,000 clones in the sample; about 30% occur only once, and around 5.4% lies in the top ten. This entry is derived from a study of graft-versus-host responses after intestinal transplantation. Study-wide results and limits: Patients who carried graft-donor T cell macrochimerism also had high graft-versus-host to host-versus-graft clonal ratios in their allografts.

Germline loops: CDR1 SGHRS, CDR2 YFSETQ. The CDR3 totals 15 residues. V is TRBV5-1 and J is TRBJ2-5; D is possibly TRBD2 (5 bases). The J call may be wrong; the DNA end is better matched by TRBJ2-7. Sample: alloreactive CD4+ T cells from a mixed lymphocyte reaction culture, taken before intestinal transplant. The subset was: CFSE-low proliferating T cells sorted from roughly 6-day pre-transplant mixed lymphocyte reaction (GvH or HvG direction). This receptor was identified in a human patient who received an intestinal transplant. The CDR3 DNA is TGCGCCAGCAGCTTGGGGGGTACGGGGACCTACGAGCAGTACTTC. The encoded protein is CASSLGGTGTYEQYF.